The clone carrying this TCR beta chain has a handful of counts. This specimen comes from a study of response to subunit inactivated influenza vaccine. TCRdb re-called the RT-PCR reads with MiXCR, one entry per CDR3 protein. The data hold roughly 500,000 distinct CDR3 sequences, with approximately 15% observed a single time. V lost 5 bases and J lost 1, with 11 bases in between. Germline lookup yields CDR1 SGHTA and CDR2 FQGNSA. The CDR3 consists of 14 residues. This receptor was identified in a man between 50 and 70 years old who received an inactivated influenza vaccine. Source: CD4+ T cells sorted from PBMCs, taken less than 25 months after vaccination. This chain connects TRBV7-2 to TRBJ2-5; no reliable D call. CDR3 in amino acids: CASSPGSLQETQYF. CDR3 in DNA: TGTGCCAGCAGCCCCGGGTCTCTCCAAGAGACCCAGTACTTC.